These 22 T cell receptor beta chains originate from one sample sequenced in a study of blood T cell repertoires in COVID-19. Repertoires were generated with immunoSEQ multiplex PCR, while TCRdb's copy carries only in-frame clones and drops some. Here the sample spans roughly 150,000 clones, under 80% being singletons. Sequencing input: peripheral blood. Every receptor here comes from a man between 60 and 70 years old with acute or convalescent COVID-19.

The chain joins TRBV4-1 to TRBJ1-2; 7 positions match TRBD1. The junction had 12 bases not matched to a gene; V was cut back by 6 bases and J by 8 bases. Germline V gene lookup returns CDR1 MGHRA and CDR2 YSYEKL. This CDR3 is 14 amino acids long. The CDR3 loop reads CASRPSQGVGGYTF. CDR3 bases: TGCGCCAGCAGGCCTAGCCAGGGGGTAGGGGGCTACACCTTC.

The V and J genes are TRBV9 and TRBJ1-2, with TRBD1 as a possible D gene (5 bases). V was trimmed by 0 bases and J by 8 bases, leaving 14 bases between them. The CDR3 contains 14 residues. Germline V CDR1 and CDR2: SGDLS, YYNGEE. The CDR3 DNA follows: TGTGCCAGCAGCGTAGGGCCGGCGGACACCGGCTACACCTTC. Amino acids: CASSVGPADTGYTF.

The chain carries TRBV5-1 and TRBJ1-3; 9 bases match TRBD1. The CDR3 loop spans 16 amino acids. Trimming cost V 5 bases and J 8 bases; bases outside gene matches: 14. CDR1 is SGHRS and CDR2 is YFSETQ in the germline V gene. CDR3 sequence: CASSGGTGWSQDTIYF. For the CDR3, the DNA is TGCGCCAGCAGTGGAGGGACAGGGTGGTCCCAGGACACCATATATTTT.

This sequence joins TRBV11-2 and TRBJ2-5, with 8 bases matching TRBD2. The CDR3 extends over 14 amino acids. Germline trimming cut 6 bases from V and 5 bases from J; bases unmatched to any gene: 8. From germline, CDR1 is SGHAT and CDR2 FQNNGV. CDR3 region: CASSSRGGWETQYF. The CDR3 coding sequence is TGTGCCAGCAGTTCCCGGGGGGGCTGGGAGACCCAGTACTTC.

The chain joins TRBV4-1 to TRBJ1-1, with 7 bases that match TRBD1. Per the germline V gene, CDR1 is MGHRA and CDR2 is YSYEKL. This CDR3 has 16 amino acids. V trimming: 4 bases; J trimming: 0 bases; junction bases outside the gene matches: 8. The DNA of the CDR3 is TGCGCCAGCAGCCGAGTTCGGACAGGCCTGAACACTGAAGCTTTCTTT. Translating gives CASSRVRTGLNTEAFF.

This chain connects TRBV11-2 to TRBJ2-3; D perhaps matches TRBD1 (6 bases). This CDR3 contains 15 residues. CDR1 and CDR2 from the germline V gene are SGHAT and FQNNGV. V dropped 4 bases and J dropped 5 bases, with 16 bases sitting between them. Here the CDR3 reads CASSSFHYREDTQYF. CDR3 DNA: TGTGCCAGCAGCTCGTTTCACTACAGGGAAGATACGCAGTATTTT.

CDR3 DNA: TGCAGCGTTGAATGGCGGCGTACAGATACGCAGTATTTT. This sequence encodes CSVEWRRTDTQYF. This chain joins TRBV29-1 and TRBJ2-3; D not certain. Germline CDR1 SQVTM, CDR2 ANQGSEA. The CDR3 is 13 residues long. Trimming took off 2 bases at V and 3 bases at J, with 9 bases between the two ends.

CDR3 bases: TGCGCCAGCAGCTTGGCAGGGCAGGCCTTTGGAAACACCATATATTTT. It yields the protein CASSLAGQAFGNTIYF. The V and J genes are TRBV5-1 and TRBJ1-3, with D perhaps matching TRBD1 (5 bases). V lost 0 bases and J 3 bases, leaving 13 bases between the germline ends. The germline gives CDR1 SGHRS, CDR2 YFSETQ. The CDR3 is made up of 16 amino acids.

This clone was counted only a few times. This chain uses TRBV5-1 with TRBJ2-3; TRBD2 might be the D (6 bases). The length of the CDR3 is 14 residues. V lost 8 bases to trimming and J lost 4 bases, with 17 bases between them. Germline CDR1 is SGHRS and CDR2 is YFSETQ. Here the CDR3 DNA reads TGCGCCAGTAATTGGGACGGGAGTTCAGATACGCAGTATTTT. The encoded protein is CASNWDGSSDTQYF.

This sequence joins TRBV9 and TRBJ2-7; 12 nucleotides align to TRBD2. The V segment lost 4 bases and the J segment 1 base; nucleotides outside the gene matches: 12. The CDR3 has 18 amino acids. CDR1 is SGDLS, CDR2 YYNGEE, per germline. CDR3 nucleotides: TGTGCCAGCAGCCCGAGACCGGGACTAGCGGGCCAATCCTACGAGCAGTACTTC. Translation: CASSPRPGLAGQSYEQYF. The full variable domain, in which reference TRBV9 and TRBJ2-7 provide the parts outside the CDR3, is DSGVTQTPKHLITATGQRVTLRCSPRSGDLSVYWYQQSLDQGLQFLIQYYNGEERAKGNILERFSAQQFPDLHSELNLSSLELGDSALYFCASSPRPGLAGQSYEQYFGPGTRLTVT.

This clone was detected only once. The chain employs TRBV28 and TRBJ2-5; TRBD1 is a possible D gene (5 bases). The germline CDR1 and CDR2 sequences are MDHEN and SYDVKM. The V end lost 4 bases, the J end lost 0 bases, and 9 bases lay between the germline ends. This CDR3 comprises 14 residues. DNA for the CDR3: TGTGCCAGCAGTTATACAGGAAACCAAGAGACCCAGTACTTC. Protein sequence: CASSYTGNQETQYF.

CDR3 sequence: CASSLPLGADEAFF. CDR3 in DNA: TGTGCCAGCAGCTTACCCCTGGGGGCAGATGAAGCTTTCTTT. V gene TRBV7-9 combines with J gene TRBJ1-1; possibly TRBD1 for D (6 bases). CDR1 SEHNR and CDR2 FQNEAQ come from the germline V gene (reference sequence). Trimming took off 2 bases at V and 7 bases at J, with 14 bases between the two ends. The length of the CDR3 is 14 residues.

V usage is TRBV18 and J usage is TRBJ2-7; 8 bases line up with TRBD2. The J segment lost 7 bases and the V segment lost 4 bases, leaving 9 bases of the junction unmatched. This CDR3 has 14 residues. The germline CDR1 and CDR2 sequences are KGHSH and LQKENI. The CDR3 region has the DNA TGTGCCAGCTCACAGGGACTAGGCGCGTTAGAGCAGTACTTC. Amino acid sequence: CASSQGLGALEQYF.

The rearrangement links TRBV10-3 to TRBJ2-1; 12 bases line up with TRBD2. The germline CDR1 and CDR2 sequences are ENHRY and SYGVKD. Trimming removed 4 bases from V and 4 bases from J; junction bases left unmatched: 5. The CDR3 extends over 16 amino acids. The CDR3, as DNA: TGTGCCATCAGTGCCCCCGGGACTAGCGGGTACAATGAGCAGTTCTTC. Translated, it gives CAISAPGTSGYNEQFF.

This chain uses TRBV3-1 (or the pseudogene TRBV3-2) with TRBJ1-1; perhaps TRBD1 as D (5 bases). Germline-derived CDR1 and CDR2 are LGHDT and YNNKEL (reference sequence). The ends were cut back, 6 bases at V and 4 bases at J, with 9 bases in the middle. The CDR3 is 12 amino acids. CDR3 DNA sequence: TGTGCCAGCAGTCGCCAGGGCACTGAAGCTTTCTTT. It yields the protein CASSRQGTEAFF.

The chain carries TRBV7-9 and TRBJ1-6, with D perhaps matching TRBD1 (5 bases). In germline, CDR1 is SEHNR, CDR2 FQNEAQ (reference sequence). The CDR3 spans 14 residues. Trimming shortened V by 5 bases and J by 7 bases, and 12 bases separated the two germline ends. The CDR3 here is CASSRDSANSPLHF. CDR3 nucleotide sequence: TGTGCCAGCAGCCGAGACAGCGCCAATTCACCCCTCCACTTT.

The chain couples TRBV2 to TRBJ2-2; possibly TRBD2 for D (6 bases). V lost 4 bases, J lost 7 bases, and 13 bases lay in between. The germline V gene has CDR1 SNHLY and CDR2 FYNNEI. The CDR3 is 14 amino acids. As DNA, the CDR3 is TGTGCCAGCAGTGGCCTAGGAGGGCTCGGGGAGCTGTTTTTT. As protein: CASSGLGGLGELFF. Based on the CDR3 plus reference TRBV2 and TRBJ2-2, the full variable domain is EPEVTQTPSHQVTQMGQEVILRCVPISNHLYFYWYRQILGQKVEFLVSFYNNEISEKSEIFDDQFSVERPDGSNFTLKIRSTKLEDSAMYFCASSGLGGLGELFFGEGSRLTVL.

The chain carries TRBV7-9 and TRBJ1-5; no clear D. Trimming cost V 5 bases and J 4 bases, with 9 bases left between them. Germline values: CDR1 SEHNR, CDR2 FQNEAQ (reference sequence). The CDR3 covers 13 residues. In nucleotides, the CDR3 is TGTGCCAGCAGCGACATTGGAAATCAGCCCCAGCATTTT. Its protein product is CASSDIGNQPQHF. Filled out from reference TRBV7-9 and TRBJ1-5, the complete variable domain reads DTGVSQNPRHKITKRGQNVTFRCDPISEHNRLYWYRQTLGQGPEFLTYFQNEAQLEKSRLLSDRFSAERPKGSFSTLEIQRTEQGDSAMYLCASSDIGNQPQHFGDGTRLSIL.

The chain has TRBV6-1 and TRBJ1-6; D unclear. The V and J ends lost 1 base and 17 bases respectively, with 9 bases between them. CDR3 length: 11 amino acids. Germline V gives CDR1 MNHNS, CDR2 SASEGT. CDR3 nucleotides: TGTGCCAGCAGTGAAGGACATTCCTTCCACTTT. Translating gives CASSEGHSFHF.

The chain uses TRBV7-8 and TRBJ2-7, with D possibly being TRBD2 (5 bases). Germline lookup yields CDR1 SGHVS and CDR2 FQNEAQ. V was pared by 1 base and J by 3 bases, with 10 bases between. The CDR3 is made up of 14 amino acids. CDR3 bases: TGTGCCAGCAGCTTAGGCGACTATAACTACGAGCAGTACTTC. It codes for CASSLGDYNYEQYF.

The genes are TRBV27 and TRBJ2-7; TRBD2 agrees at 7 bases. The CDR3 totals 12 residues. Per the germline V gene, CDR1 is MNHEY and CDR2 is SMNVEV (reference sequence). The V and J ends lost 5 bases and 4 bases, in that order; junction bases with no gene match: 2. The CDR3 loop reads CASSPSGYEQYF. CDR3 coding DNA: TGTGCCAGCAGTCCTAGCGGTTACGAGCAGTACTTC.

The V call is TRBV30, the J call TRBJ2-1; 10 bases line up with TRBD2. The CDR3 extends over 15 amino acids. Germline lookup yields CDR1 GTSNPN and CDR2 SVGIG (reference sequence). After removal of 1 base from V and 7 bases from J, the junction contained 7 bases not matched to a gene. CDR3 nucleotides: TGTGCCTGGAGTGGTAGGGGACTAGCGACGAATGAGCAGTTCTTC. Encoded protein: CAWSGRGLATNEQFF.